This TCR beta chain was documented in a study of beta chain features in type 1 diabetes. CD45RO/CCR7/CD25/CD127/CD95/CD27 separated CD4+ naive, central memory, regulatory and stem cell-like memory cells by sorting. Purity exceeded 98% in all sorted populations. This clone appeared many times. Sequenced material consisted of expressed TCRB transcripts (all of the isolated RNA was reverse transcribed). Measured with immunoSEQ multiplex PCR; TCRdb has only the in-frame clones, and not every one. The repertoire holds under 300,000 clones, with under 8.5% as singletons. With 0 bases clipped from V and 3 bases from J, the junction kept 9 bases outside the gene matches. The CDR3 covers 17 residues. Germline lookup yields CDR1 SGHNT and CDR2 YYREEE (reference sequence).

The receptor was isolated from a woman aged 18-35 years in good health. The sample was central memory CD4+ T cells from blood. The V call is TRBV5-4, the J call TRBJ2-5, with 9 bases aligning to TRBD1. Written as DNA, the CDR3 is TGTGCCAGCAGCTTGGATGGGACAGGGCCCCAGGAAGAGACCCAGTACTTC. Its translation: CASSLDGTGPQEETQYF.